Shown below are 5 T cell receptor beta chains from a single sample sequenced in a study of cytomegalovirus exposure and HLA in healthy donors. Both 60 Vbeta primers and 13 Jbeta primers went into the PCR. Assay: immunoSEQ multiplex PCR; the TCRdb copy retains only in-frame clones and omits some. The sample comprises around 91,000 clones, 60% to 65% of which are singletons, and roughly 2.5% rests with the top ten. Sequenced material: PBMCs. These receptor sequences come from a human donor in good health.

The rearrangement joins TRBV11-2 to TRBJ2-5; 8 bases are a match to TRBD2. Germline-derived CDR1 and CDR2 are SGHAT and FQNNGV. J gave up 4 bases and V 7 bases, and 11 bases lay outside the gene matches. The CDR3 is made up of 15 amino acids. This CDR3 is CASTTSGGLRETQYF. DNA for the CDR3: TGTGCCAGCACCACGTCGGGGGGGTTGCGAGAGACCCAGTACTTC. The full variable domain, in which reference TRBV11-2 and TRBJ2-5 provide the parts outside the CDR3, is EAGVAQSPRYKIIEKRQSVAFWCNPISGHATLYWYQQILGQGPKLLIQFQNNGVVDDSQLPKDRFSAERLKGVDSTLKIQPAKLEDSAVYLCASTTSGGLRETQYFGPGTRLLVL.

This clone showed up just a few times. This chain uses TRBV7-6 with TRBJ1-3; TRBD1 agrees at 8 bases. V trimming: 5 bases; J trimming: 7 bases; junction bases outside the gene matches: 7. The length of the CDR3 is 14 residues. Per germline, CDR1 SGHVS and CDR2 FNYEAQ. In DNA, the CDR3 is TGTGCCAGCAGCCCCAGGGGGCTTGGGAACACCATATATTTT. It encodes CASSPRGLGNTIYF.

This clone was picked up a small number of times. The chain carries TRBV5-1 and TRBJ2-5; TRBD2 matches at 7 bases. Unmatched junction bases numbered 6, after V lost 6 bases and J lost 4 bases. Germline CDR1 is SGHRS and CDR2 is YFSETQ. The CDR3 is 13 amino acids. The CDR3 is CASTSGGGETQYF. Written as DNA, the CDR3 is TGCGCCAGCACCTCGGGGGGTGGAGAGACCCAGTACTTC.

The rearrangement joins TRBV7-3 to TRBJ2-1; 10 bases are a match to TRBD2. This CDR3 has 18 residues. V lost 5 bases and J lost 9; bases outside the gene matches: 19. Per germline, CDR1 SGHTA and CDR2 FQGTGA. The CDR3 loop reads CASSPGPRVSGGGGEQFF. The CDR3, as DNA: TGTGCCAGCAGCCCGGGTCCCAGGGTCAGCGGGGGGGGAGGTGAGCAGTTCTTC.

This clone was counted a single time. V gene TRBV7-9 combines with J gene TRBJ1-1; no firm D call. Germline lookup yields CDR1 SEHNR and CDR2 FQNEAQ (reference sequence). The length of the CDR3 is 14 residues. The ends were cut back, 1 base at V and 10 bases at J, with 16 bases in the middle. CDR3 sequence: CASSLESGVGGAFF. The CDR3, as DNA: TGTGCCAGCAGCTTAGAATCCGGAGTCGGAGGAGCTTTCTTT.